This record looks at one T cell receptor (beta chain) sequence and its context. The CDR3 runs 13 residues. Trimming stripped 2 bases from V and 7 bases from J, with 8 bases between. Germline assignment: CDR1 MNHNS and CDR2 SASEGT. These data originate in a study of shared clonotypes between healthy human individuals. The assay used deep level. The method was immunoSEQ multiplex PCR; TCRdb's version includes in-frame clones alone and lacks a portion of them. Of around 2.3 million clones listed, around 95% are singletons. Material for sequencing was naive CD4+ T cells sorted from blood. The subset was: CD45RA+ positively selected. This chain links TRBV6-1 with TRBJ2-2, with D uncertain. The receptor was isolated from a man aged 18 to 29 in good health. The chain's CDR3 is CASSEYGFGELFF. DNA for the CDR3: TGTGCCAGCAGTGAATACGGTTTCGGGGAGCTGTTTTTT.